The T cell receptor beta chain under discussion was sequenced for a study of cytomegalovirus exposure and HLA in healthy donors. The overall study: Across roughly 400 genotyped donors, around 80% landed in the Caucasian-associated ancestry cluster.

Findings of the study overall: Reportedly, HLA-A and HLA-B alleles of most subjects were accurately predicted from TCR beta.

13 Jbeta primers and 60 Vbeta primers were used for the PCR. Sequenced by immunoSEQ multiplex PCR; TCRdb stores in-frame clones only, minus some. The repertoire shows about 88,000 clones; the top ten hold less than 7%. With respect to this clone: Its antigen is unknown.

The origin of this receptor is a girl aged 10-17 years in good health and CMV-seropositive. Sample: PBMCs.

The CDR3 bases are TGCGCCAGCAGCCCCACTAGCGCGACACAACTCTACGAGCAGTACTTC. Protein product: CASSPTSATQLYEQYF. The chain carries TRBV5-1 and TRBJ2-7; 7 bases fit TRBD2. The CDR3 extends over 16 amino acids. Looked up from germline, CDR1 is SGHRS and CDR2 is YFSETQ. Unmatched junction bases numbered 13, after V lost 4 bases and J lost 3 bases. The complete variable domain, with remaining parts taken from reference TRBV5-1 and TRBJ2-7, reads KAGVTQTPRYLIKTRGQQVTLSCSPISGHRSVSWYQQTPGQGLQFLFEYFSETQRNKGNFPGRFSGRQFSNSRSEMNVSTLELGDSALYLCASSPTSATQLYEQYFGPGTRLTVT.